The 32 T cell receptor beta chains presented below share a single source sample, sequenced in a study of OX40 agonist ivuxolimab in advanced cancers. Assay: immunoSEQ multiplex PCR; the TCRdb copy retains only in-frame clones and omits some. The table shows some 82,000 clones, with approximately 95% occurring only once. This material consisted of CD4+ or CD8+ T cells sorted from blood, taken in a trial of the OX40 agonist ivuxolimab. These receptors were collected from an adult with an advanced solid tumor such as melanoma, head and neck, liver or kidney cancer.

The V gene is TRBV28, the J gene TRBJ2-5; TRBD1 agrees at 11 bases. The CDR3 is 17 residues long. In germline, CDR1 is MDHEN, CDR2 SYDVKM. With V trimmed by 5 bases and J by 5 bases, 13 bases remained unmatched. The CDR3 nucleotides read TGTGCCAGCAGTCACATCTGGACAGGGGGCGCCGAGGAGACCCAGTACTTC. Translation: CASSHIWTGGAEETQYF.

V gene TRBV27 combines with J gene TRBJ1-2, with a weak D call TRBD1 (6 bases). The CDR3 is made up of 13 amino acids. The germline gives CDR1 MNHEY, CDR2 SMNVEV (reference sequence). V lost 8 bases, J lost 4 bases, and 14 bases lay in between. The CDR3 bases are TGTGCCAGCGCCACAGGGTATGGCTATGGCTACACCTTC. This sequence encodes CASATGYGYGYTF.

The CDR3 DNA follows: TGTGCCAGCAGCTTACCGGAGTCCCAAGAGACCCAGTACTTC. It specifies CASSLPESQETQYF. V gene TRBV13 combines with J gene TRBJ2-5; no definite D call. Germline CDR1 PRHDT, CDR2 FYEKMQ (reference sequence). Trimming removed 2 bases from V and 1 base from J, with 8 bases in between. The CDR3 has 14 amino acids.

The CDR3 protein is CASEPPDGASEQYF. The DNA for the CDR3 is TGTGCCAGCGAGCCTCCGGATGGGGCCTCCGAGCAGTACTTC. The chain carries TRBV2 and TRBJ2-7; the D gene is possibly TRBD1 (5 bases). Germline V lookup: CDR1 SNHLY, CDR2 FYNNEI. This CDR3 spans 14 amino acids. The V end lost 8 bases, the J end lost 6 bases, and 20 bases lay between the germline ends.

The rearrangement links TRBV6-5 to TRBJ2-1; D gene ambiguous. Trimming cost V 0 bases and J 6 bases, with 12 bases left between them. This CDR3 is built from 15 residues. From germline, CDR1 is MNHEY and CDR2 SVGAGI. As DNA, the CDR3 is TGTGCCAGCAGTTACTCGCAGGAACTGGGCAATGAGCAGTTCTTC. Its translation: CASSYSQELGNEQFF.

This clone was counted between two and nine times. The chain has TRBV9 and TRBJ2-6; TRBD2 might be the D (5 bases). V lost 6 bases and J lost 4, with 14 bases in between. Germline V gene data show CDR1 as SGDLS and CDR2 as YYNGEE. The CDR3 has 15 residues. The CDR3 region has the DNA TGTGCCAGCATGGGCTACCCGGGGGGGGCCAACGTCCTGACTTTC. Residues: CASMGYPGGANVLTF.

The rearrangement links TRBV4-3 to TRBJ2-3; TRBD2 aligns across 8 bases. V was clipped by 0 bases and J by 2 bases; unmatched bases: 7. This CDR3 is 17 amino acids long. Germline CDR1 is LGHNA and CDR2 is YSLEER. CDR3 DNA sequence: TGCGCCAGCAGCCAAGATCACAGGACTAGCCCCACAGATACGCAGTATTTT. The encoded protein is CASSQDHRTSPTDTQYF.

The chain carries TRBV5-1 and TRBJ1-1, with 9 nucleotides matching TRBD1. The CDR3 runs to 15 residues. Germline values: CDR1 SGHRS, CDR2 YFSETQ. Germline trimming cut 0 bases from V and 11 bases from J; bases unmatched to any gene: 11. The CDR3 loop is CASSLAGTGLLSAFF. As DNA, the CDR3 is TGCGCCAGCAGCTTGGCCGGGACAGGGTTATTGTCGGCTTTCTTT. Using reference TRBV5-1 and TRBJ1-1 for the parts outside the CDR3, the full variable domain is KAGVTQTPRYLIKTRGQQVTLSCSPISGHRSVSWYQQTPGQGLQFLFEYFSETQRNKGNFPGRFSGRQFSNSRSEMNVSTLELGDSALYLCASSLAGTGLLSAFFGQGTRLTVV.

The chain carries TRBV11-3 and TRBJ2-1; TRBD2 matches 13 bases. Germline CDR1 SGHNT, CDR2 YENEEA. This CDR3 is built from 18 residues. The J segment lost 5 bases and the V segment lost 1 base, leaving 8 bases of the junction unmatched. CDR3 sequence (DNA): TGTGCCAGCAGCTTAGTTGGGACTAGCGGGACGCTGGACAATGAGCAGTTCTTC. The encoded protein is CASSLVGTSGTLDNEQFF.

The chain recombines TRBV5-1 with TRBJ2-7; 11 bases match TRBD2. J gave up 2 bases and V 0 bases, and 4 bases lay outside the gene matches. Germline CDR1 is SGHRS and CDR2 is YFSETQ. The CDR3 is 16 residues long. In nucleotides, the CDR3 is TGCGCCAGCAGCTTGGAAACTAGCGGGAGTCCCTACGAGCAGTACTTC. This sequence encodes CASSLETSGSPYEQYF.

This rearrangement joins TRBV7-3 to TRBJ2-1, with 11 bases fitting TRBD2. Trimming removed 5 bases from V and 5 bases from J; junction bases left unmatched: 5. The CDR3 totals 15 residues. Per germline, CDR1 SGHTA and CDR2 FQGTGA. In DNA, the CDR3 is TGTGCCAGCAGCATACTAGCGGGAGACAACAATGAGCAGTTCTTC. Its translation: CASSILAGDNNEQFF.

This clone has just one count. CDR3 sequence (DNA): TGTGCCAGCAGGGCCGGGACTAGCGGAAGGAGCTCCTACAATGAGCAGTTCTTC. Translated, it gives CASRAGTSGRSSYNEQFF. V gene TRBV25-1 combines with J gene TRBJ2-1, with 11 nucleotides matching TRBD2. After removal of 6 bases from V and 0 bases from J, the junction contained 10 bases not matched to a gene. This CDR3 region has 18 residues. Germline V gene data show CDR1 as MGHDK and CDR2 as SYGVNS.

The rearrangement links TRBV6-1 to TRBJ1-4, with unresolved D. CDR3 size: 12 residues. Germline values: CDR1 MNHNS, CDR2 SASEGT. Trimming shortened V by 10 bases and J by 3 bases, and 9 bases separated the two germline ends. The CDR3 is CATGVPNEKLFF. The CDR3 DNA sequence: TGTGCCACCGGGGTCCCTAATGAAAAACTGTTTTTT.

The chain links TRBV6-5 to TRBJ2-1, with TRBD2 matching over 10 bases. In germline, CDR1 is MNHEY, CDR2 SVGAGI. J lost 4 bases, V lost 5 bases, and 5 bases had no gene match. The CDR3 is made up of 15 amino acids. The CDR3 region is CASSQGTSVYNEQFF. The CDR3, as DNA: TGTGCCAGCAGTCAGGGGACTAGCGTTTACAATGAGCAGTTCTTC.

The V gene is TRBV9, the J gene TRBJ2-6; the D is unclear. Germline CDR1 and CDR2: SGDLS and YYNGEE. This CDR3 is built from 17 residues. V lost 3 bases to trimming and J lost 0 bases, with 13 bases between them. The CDR3 coding sequence is TGTGCCAGCAGCGACCCCTCTGGCCGCTCTGGGGCCAACGTCCTGACTTTC. Translation gives CASSDPSGRSGANVLTF.

This clone has a single count. The gene calls are TRBV4-3 and TRBJ2-3; 7 bases align to TRBD1. The CDR3 runs 14 residues. J gave up 2 bases and V 4 bases, and 3 bases lay outside the gene matches. Germline assignment: CDR1 LGHNA and CDR2 YSLEER. The CDR3 coding sequence is TGCGCCAGCAGCCTTGGGACAGCCACAGATACGCAGTATTTT. Translated, it gives CASSLGTATDTQYF.

The gene calls are TRBV27 and TRBJ2-3, with TRBD2 matching 10 bases. Germline V gene data show CDR1 as MNHEY and CDR2 as SMNVEV (reference sequence). This CDR3 region has 16 residues. V was clipped by 6 bases and J by 2 bases; unmatched bases: 8. CDR3 DNA sequence: TGTGCCAGCAGCCCGGGGACTAGCGTGCTCACAGATACGCAGTATTTT. It is translated as CASSPGTSVLTDTQYF.

J is TRBJ2-2 and V is TRBV4-3; D uncertain. CDR1 is LGHNA, CDR2 YSLEER, per germline. The CDR3 sequence is 16 residues long. V lost 0 bases and J 0 bases, leaving 8 bases between the germline ends. The CDR3 nucleotides read TGCGCCAGCAGCCAAGATGAAGGACCGAACACCGGGGAGCTGTTTTTT. It encodes CASSQDEGPNTGELFF.

The rearrangement joins TRBV6-5 to TRBJ2-7; 12 nucleotides align to TRBD1. CDR1 and CDR2 from the germline V gene are MNHEY and SVGAGI. This CDR3 is built from 15 residues. The J segment lost 2 bases and the V segment lost 6 bases, leaving 5 bases of the junction unmatched. CDR3 coding DNA: TGTGCCAGCAGCGCGGGACAGGGGGCAGCCTACGAGCAGTACTTC. Encoded protein: CASSAGQGAAYEQYF.

The genes are TRBV4-2 and TRBJ2-7, with D perhaps TRBD2 (6 bases). CDR3 length: 15 residues. Trimming pared 6 bases from V and 5 bases from J, leaving 20 bases between. The germline V gene has CDR1 LGHNA and CDR2 YNFKEQ. CDR3: CASSAGMTSVHEQYF. For the CDR3, the DNA is TGTGCCAGCAGTGCGGGGATGACTAGTGTCCACGAGCAGTACTTC.

This clone came up once. The rearrangement uses TRBV6-1 and TRBJ2-7, with D perhaps matching TRBD2 (6 bases). Between the trimmed V and J ends, which lost 11 bases and 0 bases, there was a span of 14 bases. Germline values: CDR1 MNHNS, CDR2 SASEGT. The CDR3 is 13 residues long. The CDR3 spells CAGGAGTSYEQYF. CDR3 in DNA: TGTGCCGGAGGGGCCGGGACCTCCTACGAGCAGTACTTC.

The chain carries TRBV9 and TRBJ1-4; D is perhaps TRBD1 (5 bases). V shed 0 bases and J shed 3 bases, with 6 bases lying between them. The CDR3 runs to 14 residues. The V gene's germline CDR1 is SGDLS and CDR2 YYNGEE. CDR3 protein: CASSVAGANEKLFF. The CDR3 DNA sequence: TGTGCCAGCAGCGTAGCGGGGGCTAATGAAAAACTGTTTTTT.

Of note for this clone: The junction departs from the called germline gene at one end, perhaps through a read error. This chain uses TRBV4-3 with TRBJ1-1, with 8 bases that match TRBD1. Germline V gene data show CDR1 as LGHNA and CDR2 as YSLEER. This CDR3 comprises 14 residues. CDR3 DNA sequence: TGCGCCAGCAGCCAGGATGTGGACAGGGCCAGGGGACAATTT. It codes for CASSQDVDRARGQF.

This sequence joins TRBV7-9 and TRBJ2-1; TRBD2 might be the D (5 bases). V gave up 1 base and J gave up 8 bases, with 6 bases separating them. The CDR3 extends over 12 amino acids. Looked up from germline, CDR1 is SEHNR and CDR2 is FQNEAQ (reference sequence). The chain's CDR3 is CASSLEEDEQFF. Written as DNA, the CDR3 is TGTGCCAGCAGCTTAGAGGAGGATGAGCAGTTCTTC.

The rearrangement uses TRBV5-6 and TRBJ2-7; D tentatively reads TRBD1 or TRBD2 (6 bases each). CDR3 length: 17 amino acids. The V and J ends lost 4 bases and 0 bases respectively, with 20 bases between them. The germline CDR1 and CDR2 sequences are SGHDT and YYEEEE. DNA for the CDR3: TGTGCCAGCAGCCTACCCCGGGGGCTATCGAGCTCCTACGAGCAGTACTTC. This translates into CASSLPRGLSSSYEQYF.

The chain is built from TRBV6-6 and TRBJ2-1; D remains unclear. V was shortened by 6 bases and J by 4 bases, with 10 bases between the two germline ends. Germline loops: CDR1 MNHNY, CDR2 SVGAGI (reference sequence). CDR3 size: 13 residues. CDR3 protein: CASRQPLYNEQFF. Here the CDR3 DNA reads TGTGCCAGCAGACAGCCTCTTTACAATGAGCAGTTCTTC.

The chain's CDR3 is CASSVELAGTSGTQYF. The CDR3 coding sequence is TGTGCCAGCAGCGTAGAACTAGCGGGTACATCGGGGACCCAGTACTTC. The V gene is TRBV9, the J gene TRBJ2-5; 9 bases align to TRBD2. V lost 0 bases and J lost 7; bases outside the gene matches: 10. The CDR3 has 16 residues. The germline V gene has CDR1 SGDLS and CDR2 YYNGEE.

The chain couples TRBV18 to TRBJ2-1, with 10 bases that match TRBD1. CDR3 length equals 14 residues. CDR1 is KGHSH and CDR2 is LQKENI in the germline V gene. After removal of 6 bases from V and 3 bases from J, the junction contained 2 bases not matched to a gene. The CDR3 DNA sequence: TGTGCCAGCTCGACAGGGGGCTACTACAATGAGCAGTTCTTC. It encodes CASSTGGYYNEQFF.

This chain joins TRBV27 and TRBJ2-7; 10 nucleotides match TRBD2. Germline V gene sequence: CDR1 MNHEY, CDR2 SMNVEV (reference sequence). This CDR3 contains 14 residues. Germline trimming cut 3 bases from V and 3 bases from J; bases unmatched to any gene: 2. The CDR3, as DNA: TGTGCCAGCAGTTTGTCTAGCGGGAGCTACGAGCAGTACTTC. Protein: CASSLSSGSYEQYF.

The chain has TRBV19 and TRBJ2-4; D tentatively fits TRBD1 or TRBD2 (5 bases each). This CDR3 is 16 amino acids long. Trimming stripped 4 bases from V and 1 base from J, with 14 bases between. Per the germline V gene, CDR1 is LNHDA and CDR2 is SQIVND (reference sequence). This CDR3 reads CASSTPPGPAKNIQYF. The DNA for the CDR3 is TGTGCCAGTAGTACCCCTCCGGGGCCGGCCAAAAACATTCAGTACTTC.

The rearrangement uses TRBV9 and TRBJ2-2, with a tentative D call TRBD1 (5 bases). V lost 6 bases and J 0 bases, leaving 15 bases between the germline ends. Germline V gene sequence: CDR1 SGDLS, CDR2 YYNGEE. This CDR3 comprises 16 residues. The CDR3: CASIPGDRPNTGELFF. The CDR3 bases are TGTGCCAGCATTCCTGGTGACAGACCGAACACCGGGGAGCTGTTTTTT.

This chain joins TRBV6-6 and TRBJ2-3; D call uncertain. The CDR3 runs 14 residues. V dropped 5 bases and J dropped 10 bases, with 19 bases sitting between them. Germline V gene data show CDR1 as MNHNY and CDR2 as SVGAGI (reference sequence). The CDR3 sequence is CASSGEIGPSAQYF. The CDR3 nucleotides read TGTGCCAGCAGTGGAGAGATAGGGCCCTCGGCGCAGTATTTT.